This TCR beta chain was profiled in a study of T-cell memory formation after mild COVID-19. General study results and limits: CM and EM subsets held most contracting CD4+ clones; EMRA held CD8+ ones.

Trimming removed 0 bases at V and 4 bases at J, with 18 bases between. This CDR3 spans 17 amino acids. CDR1 MNHEY and CDR2 SVGAGI come from the germline V gene. In TCRdb, the 5' RACE reads were re-called with MiXCR into one record per CDR3 protein. The sample includes 80,000 to 95,000 distinct CDR3 sequences, about 23% of them seen just once. This clonotype was counted at least ten times. The antigen is unknown. The receptor comes from a man between 18 and 35 years old who had mild COVID-19 (a few samples of this study predate the infection). Cell type and time point are not known. The sequenced sample consisted of PBMCs or a T cell subset sorted from them (not recorded which). The V call is TRBV6-5, the J call TRBJ2-5, with D possibly being TRBD2 (6 bases). Here the CDR3 DNA reads TGTGCCAGCAGTTACTCGAGTATTCCGAGCGGGCGAGAGACCCAGTACTTC. Protein sequence: CASSYSSIPSGRETQYF.